A single sample is the source of the 26 T cell receptor beta chains below, sequenced in a study of blood T cell repertoires in COVID-19. The assay was immunoSEQ multiplex PCR, and TCRdb's table has in-frame clones only and misses some. The sample has approximately 390,000 clones, 87% seen once; the top ten hold 2.3%. Sequencing was performed on peripheral blood. The receptors come from a woman aged 55 to 70 with COVID-19, enrolled during active disease.

This chain connects TRBV6-5 to TRBJ1-1, with a tentative D call TRBD1 (6 bases). Germline V CDR1 and CDR2: MNHEY, SVGAGI. The CDR3 has 15 residues. Deletions cut 5 bases from V and 4 bases from J, with 17 bases between. For the CDR3, the DNA is TGTGCCAGCAGTCTCCGTCAGGGGCAGGTCACTGAAGCTTTCTTT. Translated, it gives CASSLRQGQVTEAFF.

The rearrangement uses TRBV30 and TRBJ1-5, with 9 bases that match TRBD1. The CDR3 covers 15 residues. Trimming removed 2 bases from V and 11 bases from J; junction bases left unmatched: 13. The germline V gene has CDR1 GTSNPN and CDR2 SVGIG (reference sequence). CDR3 region: CAWSITGGRGQSQHF. For the CDR3, the DNA is TGTGCCTGGAGTATTACAGGGGGCAGAGGGCAGTCCCAGCATTTT.

The chain recombines TRBV5-5 with TRBJ1-2; 10 bases map to TRBD1. The trim removed 3 bases at V and 2 bases at J, leaving 4 bases unmatched. The length of the CDR3 is 15 residues. Germline lookup yields CDR1 SGHKS and CDR2 YYEKEE (reference sequence). DNA for the CDR3: TGTGCCAGCAGCTATTCGACAGGGGGCAACTATGGCTACACCTTC. It is translated as CASSYSTGGNYGYTF. Supplemented by reference TRBV5-5 and TRBJ1-2, the full variable domain reads DAGVTQSPTHLIKTRGQQVTLRCSPISGHKSVSWYQQVLGQGPQFIFQYYEKEERGRGNFPDRFSARQFPNYSSELNVNALLLGDSALYLCASSYSTGGNYGYTFGSGTRLTVV.

This chain connects TRBV15 to TRBJ1-1; 7 bases are shared with TRBD1. Germline V gene data show CDR1 as LNHNV and CDR2 as YYDKDF (reference sequence). Trimming at V came to 4 bases and at J to 1 base, leaving 3 bases not matched to a gene. The CDR3 loop spans 14 amino acids. The CDR3 DNA reads as TGTGCCACCAGCACTCAGGGGGGGAACACTGAAGCTTTCTTT. Translated, it gives CATSTQGGNTEAFF.

This clone was found once. The V gene is TRBV6-1, the J gene TRBJ2-2; TRBD2 agrees at 7 bases. From germline, CDR1 is MNHNS and CDR2 SASEGT. V shed 2 bases, J shed 2 bases, and the junction held 8 bases outside the gene matches. The CDR3 loop spans 17 amino acids. The CDR3 loop is CASSERLRGVNTGELFF. The CDR3 DNA reads TGTGCCAGCAGTGAACGCCTACGGGGGGTAAACACCGGGGAGCTGTTTTTT.

The chain couples TRBV7-6 to TRBJ2-3, with D unresolved. The V end lost 3 bases, the J end lost 2 bases, and 6 bases lay between the germline ends. The germline V gene encodes CDR1 SGHVS and CDR2 FNYEAQ. The CDR3 consists of 13 residues. This CDR3 is CASSLSFTDTQYF. CDR3 DNA sequence: TGTGCCAGCAGCTTGTCCTTCACAGATACGCAGTATTTT.

This chain uses TRBV5-8 with TRBJ1-2; D possibly corresponds to TRBD1 (5 bases). Germline assignment: CDR1 SGHTS and CDR2 YDEGEE. V shed 3 bases and J shed 3 bases, with 12 bases lying between them. The CDR3 is made up of 14 amino acids. This CDR3 is CASSSGGTYYGYTF. The DNA for the CDR3 is TGTGCCAGCAGCTCGGGGGGAACTTACTATGGCTACACCTTC.

This clone was found once. The rearrangement uses TRBV6-1 and TRBJ1-1, with 7 bases that match TRBD1. The CDR3 consists of 14 residues. The junction had 5 bases not matched to a gene; V was cut back by 1 base and J by 6 bases. CDR1 is MNHNS and CDR2 is SASEGT in the germline V gene. This CDR3 is CASSEGRGRSEAFF. DNA for the CDR3: TGTGCCAGCAGTGAAGGGAGGGGGCGGTCTGAAGCTTTCTTT.

The chain uses TRBV6-5 and TRBJ2-1; TRBD2 aligns across 7 bases. The CDR3 sequence is 15 residues long. J lost 6 bases, V lost 6 bases, and 11 bases had no gene match. From germline, CDR1 is MNHEY and CDR2 SVGAGI. CDR3 amino acids: CASRNLAAGGNEQFF. As DNA, the CDR3 is TGTGCCAGCAGGAACCTAGCGGCCGGGGGCAATGAGCAGTTCTTC.

The rearrangement uses TRBV6-5 and TRBJ1-1, with D possibly TRBD1 on 5 matching bases. Per the germline V gene, CDR1 is MNHEY and CDR2 is SVGAGI. The CDR3 extends over 15 amino acids. V lost 7 bases, J lost 0 bases, and 15 bases lay in between. CDR3 amino acids: CASNQVGGVNTEAFF. The CDR3 DNA reads TGTGCCAGCAACCAGGTCGGGGGGGTGAACACTGAAGCTTTCTTT.

This rearrangement joins TRBV6-1 to TRBJ1-5, with 7 nucleotides matching TRBD1. The CDR3 totals 17 residues. The V gene end was trimmed by 3 bases and the J gene end by 4 bases; junction bases not matched to a gene: 12. Germline V gives CDR1 MNHNS, CDR2 SASEGT. CDR3 sequence: CASSDPGTGALNQPQHF. The CDR3 DNA is TGTGCCAGCAGTGACCCGGGAACAGGGGCCTTAAATCAGCCCCAGCATTTT.

The rearrangement joins TRBV5-1 to TRBJ2-7; D not certain. Trimming took off 0 bases at V and 0 bases at J, with 10 bases between the two ends. The length of the CDR3 is 15 residues. Germline V gene sequence: CDR1 SGHRS, CDR2 YFSETQ. CDR3 DNA: TGCGCCAGCAGCTTGGACAGTTTCAGCTCCTACGAGCAGTACTTC. Translated: CASSLDSFSSYEQYF.

J is TRBJ2-1 and V is TRBV5-1, with D perhaps TRBD2 (5 bases). CDR1 is SGHRS and CDR2 is YFSETQ in the germline V gene. Trimming took off 2 bases at V and 5 bases at J, with 8 bases between the two ends. This CDR3 has 13 residues. The CDR3 sequence: CASSFYGDNEQFF. As DNA, the CDR3 is TGCGCCAGCAGCTTTTACGGGGACAATGAGCAGTTCTTC.

The chain couples TRBV5-1 to TRBJ1-3; D uncertain. V dropped 5 bases and J dropped 4 bases, with 13 bases sitting between them. The CDR3 extends over 14 amino acids. Germline CDR1 is SGHRS and CDR2 is YFSETQ. The chain's CDR3 is CASRGMGRGNTIYF. The CDR3 DNA reads TGCGCCAGCAGGGGTATGGGCAGGGGAAACACCATATATTTT.

The V and J genes are TRBV2 and TRBJ1-3; D gene unclear. V lost 6 bases to trimming and J lost 3 bases, with 15 bases between them. From germline, CDR1 is SNHLY and CDR2 FYNNEI. The CDR3 has 15 amino acids. The DNA of the CDR3 is TGTGCCAGCAGCCCCCAGACTGTTCATGGAAACACCATATATTTT. It translates to CASSPQTVHGNTIYF.

This chain connects TRBV7-2 to TRBJ1-2, with no clear D. The V end lost 4 bases, the J end lost 8 bases, and 14 bases lay between the germline ends. The CDR3 spans 13 residues. The germline V gene encodes CDR1 SGHTA and CDR2 FQGNSA. In DNA form, the CDR3 reads TGTGCCAGCAGCTCCGGTTTAACGGGGGGCTACACCTTC. Its translation is CASSSGLTGGYTF.

The CDR3 nucleotides read TGTGCCAGCAGGGCCCCAGGGCCCTATGGCTACACCTTC. Translating it yields CASRAPGPYGYTF. V and J are TRBV9 and TRBJ1-2; TRBD1 might be the D (5 bases). Germline CDR1 and CDR2: SGDLS and YYNGEE. V dropped 5 bases and J dropped 4 bases, with 12 bases sitting between them. There are 13 residues in the CDR3.

This sequence joins TRBV28 and TRBJ1-5, with D uncertain. The CDR3 contains 15 residues. V was cut by 7 bases and J by 0 bases, with 13 bases left in between. CDR1 and CDR2 (germline): MDHEN, SYDVKM. CDR3 residues: CASIKGSYSNQPQHF. CDR3 DNA sequence: TGTGCCAGCATTAAAGGTAGCTATAGCAATCAGCCCCAGCATTTT.

This rearrangement joins TRBV29-1 to TRBJ2-3, with TRBD2 as a possible D gene (5 bases). Germline CDR1 reads SQVTM; CDR2 reads ANQGSEA. The CDR3 length is 15 residues. V was cut by 1 base and J by 6 bases, with 17 bases left in between. The CDR3 DNA is TGCAGCGTTGAAGGAAACGCGGAGGTCTGGGATACGCAGTATTTT. Translating it yields CSVEGNAEVWDTQYF.

This rearrangement joins TRBV5-1 to TRBJ2-1; TRBD2 aligns across 8 bases. This CDR3 spans 15 amino acids. The germline V gene encodes CDR1 SGHRS and CDR2 YFSETQ. The V gene end was trimmed by 2 bases and the J gene end by 8 bases; junction bases not matched to a gene: 9. CDR3 sequence: CASSLSGGGGDEQFF. Written as DNA, the CDR3 is TGCGCCAGCAGCTTAAGCGGGGGAGGAGGCGATGAGCAGTTCTTC.

The chain carries TRBV5-1 and TRBJ1-1, with 7 bases that match TRBD1. With V trimmed by 4 bases and J by 3 bases, 9 bases remained unmatched. This CDR3 spans 15 amino acids. CDR1 is SGHRS and CDR2 is YFSETQ in the germline V gene. CDR3 amino acids: CASSTSGTAYTEAFF. CDR3 nucleotide sequence: TGCGCCAGCAGCACATCCGGGACAGCGTACACTGAAGCTTTCTTT.

The gene calls are TRBV5-5 and TRBJ2-3; D unresolved. This CDR3 comprises 16 residues. Per germline, CDR1 SGHKS and CDR2 YYEKEE (reference sequence). V was trimmed by 0 bases and J by 0 bases, leaving 11 bases between them. In DNA form, the CDR3 reads TGTGCCAGCAGCTTGGTCGGCCAGGCTAGCACAGATACGCAGTATTTT. Amino acids: CASSLVGQASTDTQYF.

This chain links TRBV7-3 with TRBJ1-1, with TRBD1 identical over 10 bases. Losses at the gene ends were 3 bases for V and 3 bases for J; bases not matched to a gene: 10. CDR3 size: 17 residues. The V gene's germline CDR1 is SGHTA and CDR2 FQGTGA. CDR3 DNA: TGTGCCAGCAGCTTTCGTCCTCTCGGACAGGGGGACACTGAAGCTTTCTTT. The encoded protein is CASSFRPLGQGDTEAFF.

The chain is built from TRBV7-9 and TRBJ1-6, with D maybe TRBD1 (5 bases). Germline V lookup: CDR1 SEHNR, CDR2 FQNEAQ (reference sequence). The CDR3 loop spans 13 amino acids. Trimming took off 5 bases at V and 10 bases at J, with 12 bases between the two ends. The CDR3 nucleotides read TGTGCCAGCAGCCCGGGGGTTGGGTCACCCCTCCACTTT. It yields the protein CASSPGVGSPLHF.

The chain is built from TRBV7-3 and TRBJ2-1, with TRBD2 matching over 10 bases. The junction had 6 bases not matched to a gene; V was cut back by 5 bases and J by 5 bases. Germline CDR1 is SGHTA and CDR2 is FQGTGA. This CDR3 has 15 residues. DNA of the CDR3: TGTGCCAGCAGCCTAAGACTAGCGGGCCACAATGAGCAGTTCTTC. Translated, it gives CASSLRLAGHNEQFF.

The V and J genes are TRBV21-1 and TRBJ2-7; TRBD1, the table's D call, was not compared with the DNA. TRBV21-1 is an annotated pseudogene. The CDR3 consists of 17 residues. The CDR3 protein is CASSPAGTGTGPYEQYF. The CDR3 DNA sequence: TGTGCCAGCAGCCCAGCCGGAACCGGGACAGGACCATACGAGCAGTACTTC.